This T cell receptor (beta chain) was documented in a study of blood T cell repertoires in COVID-19. Study-level information: Acute-phase and convalescent COVID-19 samples originated in the United States, Italy and Spain. Sources were T cells, B-cell-depleted T cells, or PBMCs; the material itself was cDNA or gDNA.

Per the study methods: Nucleated cell number was recorded as an estimate derived from reference gene primer amplification. The method was immunoSEQ multiplex PCR; TCRdb's version includes in-frame clones alone and lacks a portion of them. D and trimming come from the DNA, and the V and J calls and clone size come from that table. The sample yields roughly 190,000 clones, around 82% seen once. The V gene lost 1 base and the J gene lost 3 bases, with 15 bases spanning the gap. This CDR3 contains 16 residues. Germline V lookup: CDR1 SNHLY, CDR2 FYNNEI. V is TRBV2 and J is TRBJ1-2; possibly TRBD1 for D (5 bases). This TCR was recovered from a human donor with acute or convalescent COVID-19. The donor label of this sample is uncertain. Sequenced input: peripheral blood. The CDR3 spells CASSEGQGIWDYGYTF. The CDR3 nucleotides are TGTGCCAGCAGTGAAGGGCAGGGTATTTGGGACTATGGCTACACCTTC.